This record concerns one TCR beta chain sequence. The source of the sample is a study of OX40 agonist ivuxolimab in advanced cancers. The protocol was immunoSEQ multiplex PCR, while the TCRdb copy is restricted to in-frame clones and leaves out a portion. The table includes around 79,000 clones, roughly 85% detected once. In germline, CDR1 is SEHNR, CDR2 FQNEAQ (reference sequence). The CDR3 covers 17 residues. V trimming: 3 bases; J trimming: 8 bases; junction bases outside the gene matches: 12. This material consisted of CD4+ or CD8+ T cells sorted from blood, taken in a trial of the OX40 agonist ivuxolimab. The clonotype originates from an adult with an advanced solid tumor such as melanoma, head and neck, liver or kidney cancer. The chain uses TRBV7-9 and TRBJ1-4, with 10 bases that match TRBD1. This CDR3 reads CASSLGQGRGLGEKLFF. CDR3 in DNA: TGTGCCAGCAGCTTGGGACAGGGGCGCGGGCTGGGCGAAAAACTGTTTTTT.